These T cell receptor beta chains were read from a single sample in a study of blood T cell repertoires in COVID-19. Libraries were prepared by immunoSEQ multiplex PCR; TCRdb keeps only in-frame clonotypes and omits some of them. The table includes around 280,000 clones, about nine tenths detected once. The sequenced sample was peripheral blood. The receptors here all came from a woman between 25 and 40 years old with COVID-19, enrolled during active disease. CDR3s include the opening cysteine and the closing phenylalanine or tryptophan. The D gene is left open where the match is weak. Size is omitted from some rows. Given values are once, few, many or a class for expanded clones.

J gene | clone size | V gene | D gene | CDR3 protein | CDR3 DNA
TRBJ2-3 | NA | TRBV12-5 | NA | CASGSTLRTQITTDTQYF | TGTGCTAGTGGCTCTACCCTCCGGACACAAATTACCACAGATACGCAGTATTTT
TRBJ1-6 | NA | TRBV5-6 | TRBD1 | CASSSTGGGVRSPLHF | TGTGCCAGCAGCTCGACAGGGGGCGGTGTACGGTCACCCCTCCACTTT
TRBJ2-3 | NA | TRBV6-5 | NA | CASSYRRANTQYF | TGTGCCAGCAGTTACCGTCGAGCGAATACGCAGTATTTT
TRBJ2-7 | NA | TRBV29-1 | TRBD2 | CSVGRGTTYEQYF | TGCAGCGTTGGCCGGGGGACTACCTACGAGCAGTACTTC
TRBJ1-3 | NA | TRBV5-1 | NA | CASSSNRGAGNTIYF | TGCGCCAGCAGCTCAAACCGGGGTGCAGGAAACACCATATATTTT
TRBJ2-1 | NA | TRBV28 | TRBD1 | CASRFSGTGDEQFF | TGTGCCAGCAGGTTCTCCGGGACAGGGGATGAGCAGTTCTTC
TRBJ2-3 | NA | TRBV7-9 | TRBD2 | CASSLTYSGVDTDTQYF | TGTGCCAGCAGCTTAACGTATAGCGGGGTGGACACAGATACGCAGTATTTT
TRBJ1-6 | NA | TRBV19 | NA | CASSHRAVASPLHF | TGTGCCAGTAGCCACAGGGCAGTAGCTTCACCCCTCCACTTT
TRBJ1-1 | NA | TRBV6-4 | NA | CASSDSPGGLNTEAFF | TGTGCCAGCAGTGACTCGCCGGGGGGCTTGAACACTGAAGCTTTCTTT
TRBJ2-1 | NA | TRBV12-3/TRBV12-4 | NA | CASSLPGSNEQFF | TGTGCCAGCAGTCTCCCGGGTAGCAATGAGCAGTTCTTC
TRBJ2-7 | NA | TRBV2 | TRBD1 | CASSEGFFSTNRDSSSYEQYF | TGTGCCAGCAGTGAAGGCTTTTTCTCGACTAACCGGGACAGCAGCTCCTACGAGCAGTACTTC
TRBJ2-7 | NA | TRBV10-3 | TRBD2 | CAISPGTSGTYEQYF | TGTGCCATCAGTCCCGGGACTAGCGGCACCTACGAGCAGTACTTC
TRBJ1-1 | NA | TRBV6-5 | NA | CASGGNTEAFF | TGTGCCTCGGGGGGGAACACTGAAGCTTTCTTT
TRBJ1-2 | NA | TRBV21-1 | NA | CASSLDRGVGLDYGYTF | TGTGCCAGCAGCTTAGACAGGGGAGTAGGCCTAGACTATGGCTACACCTTC
TRBJ1-1 | NA | TRBV7-9 | NA | CASSKGGQPNYEAFF | TGTGCCAGCAGTAAAGGAGGGCAGCCGAATTATGAAGCTTTCTTT
TRBJ1-2 | NA | TRBV9 | TRBD1 | CASKSRGQSYTF | TGTGCCAGCAAAAGCAGGGGGCAGAGCTACACCTTC
TRBJ2-7 | NA | TRBV10-3 | NA | CAISPRPGSYEQYF | TGTGCCATCAGTCCCCGCCCCGGCTCCTACGAGCAGTACTTC
TRBJ1-2 | NA | TRBV30 | NA | CAWTNGAGDGYTF | TGTGCCTGGACTAACGGGGCGGGGGATGGCTACACCTTC
TRBJ2-7 | NA | TRBV19 | TRBD1 | CASSTRDRGSEQYF | TGTGCCAGTAGTACCCGGGACAGGGGTTCCGAGCAGTACTTC
TRBJ2-5 | once | TRBV5-4 | TRBD2 | CASNQAGAGTQYF | TGTGCCAGCAACCAAGCGGGGGCGGGGACCCAGTACTTC
TRBJ1-6 | NA | TRBV4-1 | NA | CASSQDRLSNSPLHF | TGCGCCAGCAGCCAAGACAGGCTATCTAATTCACCCCTCCACTTT
TRBJ1-2 | NA | TRBV10-2 | TRBD1 | CASSDPGTGGRDYGYTF | TGCGCCAGCAGTGACCCCGGGACAGGGGGTCGGGACTATGGCTACACCTTC
TRBJ2-3 | NA | TRBV5-1 | TRBD2 | CASSLAGLAGDTQYF | TGCGCCAGCAGCTTGGCCGGACTAGCGGGTGATACGCAGTATTTT
TRBJ1-4 | NA | TRBV21-1 | NA | CASSKEETGGWVEKLFF | TGTGCCAGCAGCAAAGAAGAGACAGGGGGCTGGGTTGAAAAACTGTTTTTT
TRBJ2-2 | NA | TRBV25-1 | TRBD1 | CASSAPQGAGTGELFF | TGTGCCAGCAGTGCCCCCCAGGGGGCGGGCACCGGGGAGCTGTTTTTT
TRBJ1-3 | NA | TRBV6-6 | NA | CASSRFGGNSGNTIYF | TGTGCCAGCAGCCGTTTCGGGGGTAACTCTGGAAACACCATATATTTT
TRBJ2-5 | NA | TRBV9 | NA | CASSVAETQYF | TGTGCCAGCAGCGTAGCTGAGACCCAGTACTTC
TRBJ1-3 | NA | TRBV11-2 | NA | CASSGVGKRGNTIYF | TGTGCCAGCAGCGGAGTCGGGAAGAGAGGAAACACCATATATTTT
TRBJ1-5 | few | TRBV2 | NA | CASSADSSNQPQHF | TGTGCCAGCAGTGCAGACTCTAGCAATCAGCCCCAGCATTTT
TRBJ1-2 | NA | TRBV5-1 | NA | CASSSPGGGYTF | TGCGCCAGCAGTTCTCCGGGGGGTGGCTACACCTTC
TRBJ2-5 | once | TRBV28 | NA | CASSFTWSETQYF | TGTGCCAGCAGTTTCACTTGGTCAGAGACCCAGTACTTC
TRBJ2-3 | NA | TRBV7-9 | TRBD2 | CASSLQRGRPDTQYF | TGTGCCAGCAGCCTCCAGCGGGGGCGACCAGATACGCAGTATTTT
TRBJ2-1 | NA | TRBV11-3 | NA | CASANILGEQFF | TGTGCCAGCGCGAATATTCTAGGTGAGCAGTTCTTC
TRBJ2-1 | once | TRBV5-1 | NA | CASSSGQPYRSYNEQFF | TGCGCCAGCAGCTCCGGACAGCCTTACCGCTCCTACAATGAGCAGTTCTTC
TRBJ2-1 | NA | TRBV7-7 | TRBD2 | CASSSGTSPRGNEQFF | TGTGCCAGCAGCTCTGGGACTAGCCCTCGGGGGAATGAGCAGTTCTTC
TRBJ2-1 | NA | TRBV7-9 | TRBD1 | CASSFHPGQGIHEQFF | TGTGCCAGCAGCTTCCATCCGGGACAGGGGATCCATGAGCAGTTCTTC
TRBJ2-2 | NA | TRBV7-9 | NA | CASQKNSNSGELFF | TGTGCCAGCCAGAAGAACAGTAACTCCGGGGAGCTGTTTTTT
TRBJ1-3 | NA | TRBV5-4 | NA | CASSSTLTSSGNTIYF | TGTGCCAGCAGCTCCACCCTCACCAGCTCTGGAAACACCATATATTTT
TRBJ2-4 | NA | TRBV5-6 | TRBD2 | CASSSRSGGNIQYF | TGTGCCAGCAGCTCCCGCAGCGGGGGAAACATTCAGTACTTC
TRBJ1-1 | few | TRBV19 | TRBD1 | CASSIDQTGGSSFAEAFF | TGTGCCAGTAGTATAGACCAGACAGGGGGTAGTTCTTTCGCTGAAGCTTTCTTT
TRBJ1-1 | NA | TRBV30 | NA | CAWMRWRGLMNTEAFF | TGTGCCTGGATGCGTTGGCGGGGTCTAATGAACACTGAAGCTTTCTTT
TRBJ1-2 | NA | TRBV5-1 | NA | CASSPQGSNGYTF | TGCGCCAGCAGTCCTCAGGGATCGAATGGCTACACCTTC
TRBJ1-2 | NA | TRBV3-1/TRBV3-2 | NA | CASSQDMAGYYGYTF | TGTGCCAGCAGCCAAGATATGGCAGGATACTATGGCTACACCTTC
TRBJ1-2 | NA | TRBV6-5 | TRBD1 | CASTPTGGDYGYTF | TGTGCCAGCACCCCAACAGGGGGAGATTATGGCTACACCTTC
TRBJ2-7 | NA | TRBV5-4 | TRBD2 | CASSTASGWYEQYF | TGTGCCAGCAGCACCGCTAGCGGGTGGTACGAGCAGTACTTC
TRBJ1-2 | NA | TRBV6-5 | TRBD1 | CASIRPGGRYGYTF | TGTGCCAGCATAAGGCCAGGGGGCCGCTATGGCTACACCTTC
TRBJ1-1 | few | TRBV7-9 | NA | CASSLALGDSHEAFF | TGTGCCAGCAGCTTAGCGCTGGGCGACAGTCACGAAGCTTTCTTT
TRBJ2-1 | NA | TRBV24-1 | NA | CASGTSNEQFF | TGTGCCTCCGGGACTTCGAATGAGCAGTTCTTC
TRBJ1-4 | once | TRBV27 | TRBD1 | CASSLGEPYRGREKLFF | TGTGCCAGCAGTTTGGGTGAACCGTACAGGGGACGGGAAAAACTGTTTTTT
TRBJ2-7 | NA | TRBV7-9 | TRBD2 | CASSLRASGVDEQYF | TGTGCCAGCAGCTTAAGGGCTAGCGGGGTGGATGAGCAGTACTTC
TRBJ2-2 | NA | TRBV10-2 | TRBD2 | CASVPLGTSRSTGELFF | TGCGCCAGCGTCCCGTTGGGGACTAGTCGATCCACCGGGGAGCTGTTTTTT